This TCR beta chain was sequenced during a study of T cells in Graves' hyperthyroidism and ophthalmopathy. Findings and limits, study-wide: Ophthalmopathy and stable hyperthyroidism were told apart by a 13 V-J model.

This clonotype was counted between two and nine times. Its cognate antigen is unknown. There were TCR beta CDR3 regions amplified from RNA transcripts. During a first-round RT-PCR of the TCR CDR3, the HTBI primer set was used. TCRdb called the multiplex PCR reads again in MiXCR, with one record for every CDR3 protein. In the table there are 350,000 to 400,000 distinct CDR3 sequences, about 16% of which are singletons. Sequencing used blood. The sequence derives from a woman aged 25 to 39 with Graves' hyperthyroidism.

The CDR3 region is CASSYGGGADEQYF. The DNA of the CDR3 is TGTGCCAGCAGTTACGGGGGAGGGGCGGACGAGCAGTACTTC. This chain joins TRBV6-5 and TRBJ2-7, with 7 bases aligning to TRBD2. The CDR3 has 14 residues. The V gene's germline CDR1 is MNHEY and CDR2 SVGAGI. Germline trimming cut 2 bases from V and 5 bases from J; bases unmatched to any gene: 6.